Listed below are T cell receptor beta chains from one sample, sequenced in a study of Ad26.COV2.S vaccination and SARS-CoV-2 variants. Clones were read by immunoSEQ multiplex PCR, and TCRdb kept only the in-frame ones, dropping some. The sample contains about 350,000 clones, roughly 90% of which appear only once. Sequencing was performed on peripheral blood, taken in a trial of Ad26.COV2.S vaccine versus placebo. These receptors came from a person between 18 and 59 years old who received the Ad26.COV2.S COVID-19 vaccine or a placebo. CDR3s include the opening cysteine and the closing phenylalanine or tryptophan. D genes are given only for firm matches. Size values are once, few and many counts, or a class for expanded clones, and some rows have none.

CDR3: CAISTGQATNTGELFF; DNA: TGTGCCATCAGTACCGGACAGGCTACGAACACCGGGGAGCTGTTTTTT; V: TRBV10-3; J: TRBJ2-2; size: NA; D: TRBD1
CDR3: CASSPHDRGNQPQHF; DNA: TGTGCCAGCAGTCCTCACGACAGGGGAAATCAGCCCCAGCATTTT; V: TRBV28; J: TRBJ1-5; size: NA; D: TRBD1
CDR3: CASSNQDRAVNEQYF; DNA: TGTGCCAGCAGTAACCAAGACAGGGCAGTCAACGAGCAGTACTTC; V: TRBV6-2/TRBV6-3; J: TRBJ2-7; size: NA; D: TRBD1
CDR3: CASSPGTGASTQYF; DNA: TGTGCCAGCAGCCCCGGGACAGGGGCGTCTACGCAGTATTTT; V: TRBV11-3; J: TRBJ2-3; size: NA; D: TRBD1
CDR3: CASSLRGPPTDTQYF; DNA: TGTGCCAGCAGTTTGCGGGGTCCGCCCACAGATACGCAGTATTTT; V: TRBV27; J: TRBJ2-3; size: NA; D: NA
CDR3: CASSLAGQGYEGYTF; DNA: TGCGCCAGCAGCTTGGCCGGGCAGGGTTACGAAGGCTACACCTTC; V: TRBV5-1; J: TRBJ1-2; size: NA; D: NA
CDR3: CASSLFQGRNTEAFF; DNA: TGTGCCAGCAGTTTATTTCAGGGTCGGAACACTGAAGCTTTCTTT; V: TRBV28; J: TRBJ1-1; size: once; D: NA
CDR3: CASSLRNIDTQYF; DNA: TGTGCCAGCAGCTTAAGGAATATAGATACGCAGTATTTT; V: TRBV7-3; J: TRBJ2-3; size: NA; D: NA
CDR3: CASSFPALSGNTIYF; DNA: TGTGCCAGCAGCTTCCCTGCACTCTCTGGAAACACCATATATTTT; V: TRBV7-9; J: TRBJ1-3; size: NA; D: NA
CDR3: CASSVESGDSSGNTIYF; DNA: TGTGCCAGCAGCGTAGAATCAGGAGACAGCTCTGGAAACACCATATATTTT; V: TRBV9; J: TRBJ1-3; size: NA; D: NA
CDR3: CASSEGGTSMYEQFF; DNA: TGTGCCAGCAGTGAAGGGGGGACTTCCATGTATGAGCAGTTCTTC; V: TRBV6-1; J: TRBJ2-1; size: NA; D: NA
CDR3: CASSEPGQGAGANVLTF; DNA: TGTGCCAGCAGCGAGCCGGGACAGGGGGCTGGGGCCAACGTCCTGACTTTC; V: TRBV9; J: TRBJ2-6; size: NA; D: TRBD1
CDR3: CASSPVRQGEQYF; DNA: TGTGCCAGCTCACCGGTAAGGCAGGGCGAGCAGTACTTC; V: TRBV18; J: TRBJ2-7; size: NA; D: NA
CDR3: CASSSHDRGPGYTF; DNA: TGTGCCAGCAGTTCACACGACAGGGGTCCCGGCTACACCTTC; V: TRBV6-6; J: TRBJ1-2; size: NA; D: TRBD1
CDR3: CATQPGRPQDIQYF; DNA: TGTGCCACCCAACCGGGCAGGCCCCAGGACATTCAGTACTTC; V: TRBV10-3; J: TRBJ2-4; size: NA; D: NA
CDR3: CASSFSLAGGLDTQYF; DNA: TGCGCCAGCAGCTTCTCGCTAGCGGGGGGGCTAGATACGCAGTATTTT; V: TRBV5-1; J: TRBJ2-3; size: once; D: TRBD2
CDR3: CASSSQGTGELFF; DNA: TGTGCCAGCAGTTCCCAGGGGACCGGGGAGCTGTTTTTT; V: TRBV27; J: TRBJ2-2; size: NA; D: NA
CDR3: CASSDLKQGVRVDTQYF; DNA: TGTGCCAGCAGCGATCTGAAACAGGGAGTGAGGGTAGATACGCAGTATTTT; V: TRBV7-6; J: TRBJ2-3; size: NA; D: NA
CDR3: CASSQERNTEAFF; DNA: TGCGCCAGCAGCCAAGAAAGGAACACTGAAGCTTTCTTT; V: TRBV4-3; J: TRBJ1-1; size: once; D: NA
CDR3: CASSEPTGAYHNEQFF; DNA: TGTGCCAGCAGCGAACCTACAGGGGCATACCACAATGAGCAGTTCTTC; V: TRBV6-1; J: TRBJ2-1; size: NA; D: TRBD1
CDR3: CASSPLGGRTEQYF; DNA: TGCGCCAGCAGCCCCTTGGGGGGCCGGACTGAGCAGTACTTC; V: TRBV5-1; J: TRBJ2-7; size: NA; D: NA
CDR3: CASSLDGVPGELFF; DNA: TGTGCCAGCAGCTTGGATGGGGTTCCCGGGGAGCTGTTTTTT; V: TRBV11-2; J: TRBJ2-2; size: NA; D: NA
CDR3: CASSRQGSGEQYF; DNA: TGTGCCAGCAGCCGACAGGGTTCGGGAGAGCAGTACTTC; V: TRBV14; J: TRBJ2-7; size: NA; D: TRBD1
CDR3: CASSLRTGGTEAFF; DNA: TGTGCCAGTAGTTTACGGACAGGGGGCACTGAAGCTTTCTTT; V: TRBV19; J: TRBJ1-1; size: NA; D: TRBD1
CDR3: CASSFPGSRETQYF; DNA: TGTGCCAGCAGCTTCCCGGGCAGCAGGGAGACCCAGTACTTC; V: TRBV7-9; J: TRBJ2-5; size: NA; D: NA
CDR3: CASSVGGNTEAFF; DNA: TGTGCCAGTAGTGTAGGCGGGAACACTGAAGCTTTCTTT; V: TRBV19; J: TRBJ1-1; size: NA; D: NA
CDR3: CASSVAGENTEAFF; DNA: TGTGCCAGCAGCGTAGCAGGAGAGAACACTGAAGCTTTCTTT; V: TRBV9; J: TRBJ1-1; size: NA; D: NA
CDR3: CASSVGRYGTEAFF; DNA: TGTGCCAGTAGTGTAGGTAGGTATGGCACTGAAGCTTTCTTT; V: TRBV19; J: TRBJ1-1; size: NA; D: NA
CDR3: CASSPHLGSANEKLFF; DNA: TGTGCCAGCAGCCCCCATCTCGGCTCAGCTAATGAAAAACTGTTTTTT; V: TRBV11-2; J: TRBJ1-4; size: NA; D: NA
CDR3: CASSPKGGGETQYF; DNA: TGTGCCAGCTCACCAAAAGGCGGGGGAGAGACCCAGTACTTC; V: TRBV18; J: TRBJ2-5; size: NA; D: TRBD2
CDR3: CASSGGAGNQPQHF; DNA: TGTGCCAGCAGCGGGGGGGCGGGCAATCAGCCCCAGCATTTT; V: TRBV2; J: TRBJ1-5; size: NA; D: NA
CDR3: CASSLQTGGGEQFF; DNA: TGCGCCAGCAGTTTGCAGACAGGGGGAGGTGAGCAGTTCTTC; V: TRBV10-2; J: TRBJ2-1; size: NA; D: TRBD1
CDR3: CASRPRTGTIFEQYF; DNA: TGTGCCAGCAGGCCCCGTACCGGGACAATTTTCGAGCAGTACTTC; V: TRBV28; J: TRBJ2-7; size: NA; D: NA
CDR3: CSVPIKAEQYF; DNA: TGCAGTGTTCCGATAAAGGCGGAACAGTATTTT; V: TRBV20-1; J: TRBJ2-3; size: NA; D: NA
CDR3: CASRLSGANVLTF; DNA: TGTGCCAGCAGACTATCTGGGGCCAACGTCCTGACTTTC; V: TRBV28; J: TRBJ2-6; size: NA; D: NA
CDR3: CASTGVDRVGNTIYF; DNA: TGTGCCAGTACGGGGGTAGATCGCGTTGGAAACACCATATATTTT; V: TRBV19; J: TRBJ1-3; size: NA; D: NA
CDR3: CASSPRGGGPIGDTQYF; DNA: TGTGCCAGCAGCCCGCGTGGGGGAGGGCCCATTGGGGATACGCAGTATTTT; V: TRBV5-4; J: TRBJ2-3; size: NA; D: TRBD2
CDR3: CASSEDSGRGPDTQYF; DNA: TGTGCCAGCAGTGAAGATAGCGGCAGGGGGCCAGATACGCAGTATTTT; V: TRBV6-1; J: TRBJ2-3; size: once; D: TRBD1
CDR3: CASSFRGRTASPLHF; DNA: TGTGCCAGCAGTTTCCGGGGCAGGACGGCTTCACCCCTCCACTTT; V: TRBV28; J: TRBJ1-6; size: NA; D: NA
CDR3: CASSQLGGNTEAFF; DNA: TGCGCCAGCAGCCAGCTCGGGGGGAACACTGAAGCTTTCTTT; V: TRBV4-3; J: TRBJ1-1; size: NA; D: NA
CDR3: CAVQSGSGGVGEQFF; DNA: TGTGCCGTCCAATCGGGTTCGGGGGGAGTGGGTGAGCAGTTCTTC; V: TRBV6-5; J: TRBJ2-1; size: NA; D: TRBD2
CDR3: CASSLVGTGPGNTIYF; DNA: TGTGCCAGCAGCTTGGTGGGGACAGGGCCTGGAAACACCATATATTTT; V: TRBV5-6; J: TRBJ1-3; size: NA; D: TRBD1
CDR3: CSAAMRQFPYEQYF; DNA: TGCAGCGCCGCTATGAGACAGTTTCCCTACGAGCAGTACTTC; V: TRBV29-1; J: TRBJ2-7; size: NA; D: NA
CDR3: CASSLEYGSYNEQFF; DNA: TGTGCCAGCAGCTTAGAATACGGCTCCTACAATGAGCAGTTCTTC; V: TRBV7-3; J: TRBJ2-1; size: NA; D: NA
CDR3: CSVEGPGTGGGYTF; DNA: TGCAGCGTTGAAGGGCCCGGGACAGGTGGCGGCTACACCTTC; V: TRBV29-1; J: TRBJ1-2; size: few; D: TRBD1
CDR3: CAISGTDAYGYTF; DNA: TGTGCCATCAGCGGGACGGACGCTTATGGCTACACCTTC; V: TRBV10-3; J: TRBJ1-2; size: few; D: NA
CDR3: CASSWTGGDTIYF; DNA: TGCGCCAGCAGCTGGACCGGGGGGGACACCATATATTTT; V: TRBV5-1; J: TRBJ1-3; size: NA; D: NA
CDR3: CASSPSGLAGAETQYF; DNA: TGTGCCAGCAGCCCAAGCGGACTAGCGGGAGCAGAGACCCAGTACTTC; V: TRBV7-2; J: TRBJ2-5; size: NA; D: TRBD2
CDR3: CASSAALVGELFF; DNA: TGTGCCAGCAGCGCCGCACTGGTCGGGGAGCTGTTTTTT; V: TRBV7-3; J: TRBJ2-2; size: NA; D: NA
CDR3: CASSLFGHGEKLFF; DNA: TGTGCCAGCAGCTTATTCGGACATGGTGAAAAACTGTTTTTT; V: TRBV7-2; J: TRBJ1-4; size: NA; D: NA
CDR3: CASSRTGRYEKLFF; DNA: TGTGCCAGCAGCCGGACAGGGAGATATGAAAAACTGTTTTTT; V: TRBV11-1; J: TRBJ1-4; size: once; D: TRBD1
CDR3: CASSLSGVPGYTF; DNA: TGTGCCAGCAGCCTTTCAGGGGTCCCTGGCTACACCTTC; V: TRBV11-1; J: TRBJ1-2; size: NA; D: NA
CDR3: CASSVIDTEAFF; DNA: TGTGCCAGCAGCGTTATCGACACTGAAGCTTTCTTT; V: TRBV9; J: TRBJ1-1; size: NA; D: NA
CDR3: CASSYGTEGNTIYF; DNA: TGTGCCAGCAGTTACGGGACCGAAGGAAACACCATATATTTT; V: TRBV6-5; J: TRBJ1-3; size: NA; D: NA
CDR3: CAREGTSLYGYTF; DNA: TGTGCCAGGGAGGGTACGTCTCTCTATGGCTACACCTTC; V: TRBV6-5; J: TRBJ1-2; size: NA; D: NA